This T cell receptor (beta chain) was obtained from a study of blood T cell repertoires in COVID-19. Study background: The study drew acute and convalescent COVID-19 samples from the United States, Italy and Spain.

V lost 3 bases to trimming and J lost 0 bases; unmatched junction nucleotides: 4. The germline V gene encodes CDR1 LGHDT and CDR2 YNNKEL (reference sequence). The CDR3 length is 17 residues. In the original processing: Counts of nucleated cells, estimated from reference gene primer amplification, were obtained. The data were produced by immunoSEQ multiplex PCR, yet TCRdb's version contains in-frame clones alone and is incomplete. That table supplies the V and J calls and clone size; D and trimming were determined from the DNA. The repertoire holds fewer than 300,000 clones, with 80% to 90% as singletons.

The V call is TRBV3-1 (or the pseudogene TRBV3-2), the J call TRBJ2-1; 11 bases map to TRBD2. Material: peripheral blood. This receptor was taken from a woman aged 50 to 60 with COVID-19, enrolled during active disease. The CDR3 region has the DNA TGTGCCAGCAGCCATCACACTAGCGGGAGCTCCTACAATGAGCAGTTCTTC. As protein: CASSHHTSGSSYNEQFF.